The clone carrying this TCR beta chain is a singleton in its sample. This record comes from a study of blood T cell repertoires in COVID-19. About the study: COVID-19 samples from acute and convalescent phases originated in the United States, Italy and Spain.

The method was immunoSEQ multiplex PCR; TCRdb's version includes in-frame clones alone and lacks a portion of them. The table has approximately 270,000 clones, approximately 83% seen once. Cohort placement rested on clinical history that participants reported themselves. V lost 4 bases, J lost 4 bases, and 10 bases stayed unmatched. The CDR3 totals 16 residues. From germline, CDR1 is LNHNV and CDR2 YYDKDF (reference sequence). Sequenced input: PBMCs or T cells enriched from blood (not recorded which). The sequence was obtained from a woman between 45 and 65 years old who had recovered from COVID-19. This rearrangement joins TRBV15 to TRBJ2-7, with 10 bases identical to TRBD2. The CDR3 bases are TGTGCCACCAGCACCCCTACTAGCGGGATTCGGTACGAGCAGTACTTC. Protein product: CATSTPTSGIRYEQYF.